This passage covers 11 T cell receptor beta chains from one sample sequenced in a study of T-cell memory formation after mild COVID-19. TCRdb processed the 5' RACE reads anew with MiXCR; each CDR3 protein has one entry. The sample includes under 600,000 distinct CDR3 sequences, about a fifth of them seen just once. The source material was PBMCs or a T cell subset sorted from them (not recorded which). All receptors come from an adult woman who had mild COVID-19 (a few samples of this study predate the infection). Cell type and time point are not known.

This clonotype was detected only a few times. The chain is built from TRBV4-2 and TRBJ2-3; TRBD2 is a possible D gene (6 bases). This CDR3 comprises 14 residues. In germline, CDR1 is LGHNA, CDR2 YNFKEQ. Trimming took 1 base from V and 6 from J, leaving 11 bases between them. The CDR3 here is CASSQVTSLDTQYF. The CDR3 DNA is TGTGCCAGCAGCCAAGTGACTAGTCTCGATACGCAGTATTTT.

This clonotype came up a few times. V gene TRBV7-9 combines with J gene TRBJ2-1; TRBD2 might be the D (6 bases). Germline CDR1 is SEHNR and CDR2 is FQNEAQ (reference sequence). The ends were cut back, 5 bases at V and 4 bases at J, with 15 bases in the middle. The CDR3 is 15 amino acids. The CDR3 protein is CASSGVRDPYNEQFF. The CDR3 DNA reads as TGTGCCAGCAGCGGGGTGCGGGACCCATACAATGAGCAGTTCTTC.

The chain carries TRBV13 and TRBJ2-7, with unresolved D. The germline V gene has CDR1 PRHDT and CDR2 FYEKMQ (reference sequence). V was shortened by 5 bases and J by 5 bases, with 13 bases between the two germline ends. This CDR3 spans 13 amino acids. CDR3 nucleotides: TGTGCCAGCAGCCGATTAGGGTCGGACGAGCAGTACTTC. Translating it yields CASSRLGSDEQYF.

This clonotype came up a few times. The rearrangement joins TRBV11-2 to TRBJ2-1; 8 nucleotides agree with TRBD2. Germline-derived CDR1 and CDR2 are SGHAT and FQNNGV. V lost 3 bases to trimming and J lost 8 bases; unmatched junction nucleotides: 12. The CDR3 has 16 amino acids. CDR3 nucleotide sequence: TGTGCCAGCAGCTTCCAAGCGGGAGACGCTTTCTATGAGCAGTTCTTC. Its protein product is CASSFQAGDAFYEQFF.

The chain combines TRBV12-3 or TRBV12-4 with TRBJ1-2; D might be TRBD1 (6 bases). The germline V and J ends were trimmed by 5 bases and 6 bases, with 16 bases remaining between them. The CDR3 has 14 amino acids. CDR3 in DNA: TGTGCCAGCAGTCTCAGCACAGGGTATGATGGCTACACCTTC. Translated: CASSLSTGYDGYTF.

The chain joins TRBV6-5 to TRBJ2-7; 9 positions match TRBD2. CDR3 length: 16 residues. The germline gives CDR1 MNHEY, CDR2 SVGAGI. The V gene end was trimmed by 6 bases and the J gene end by 2 bases; junction bases not matched to a gene: 11. This CDR3 reads CASSHHLAGDTYEQYF. The DNA for the CDR3 is TGTGCCAGCAGCCACCACTTAGCGGGGGACACCTACGAGCAGTACTTC.

This clonotype was seen only once. The gene calls are TRBV7-8 and TRBJ2-1; perhaps TRBD2 as D (6 bases). CDR1 and CDR2 from the germline V gene are SGHVS and FQNEAQ. This CDR3 has 16 residues. The V end was cut by 5 bases, the J end by 1 base, with 15 bases between. CDR3 sequence reads: CASSDLLEGSYNEQFF. Here the CDR3 DNA reads TGTGCCAGCAGCGATCTCCTGGAGGGTTCCTACAATGAGCAGTTCTTC.

V usage is TRBV5-6 and J usage is TRBJ1-1; no clear D. This CDR3 spans 13 amino acids. Germline V gene sequence: CDR1 SGHDT, CDR2 YYEEEE. The V end lost 4 bases, the J end lost 1 base, and 8 bases lay between the germline ends. CDR3 DNA: TGTGCCAGCAGCCGCCGCAGGAACACTGAAGCTTTCTTT. Amino acid sequence: CASSRRRNTEAFF.

This clonotype turned up a few times. The rearrangement uses TRBV9 and TRBJ2-5; 8 bases are a match to TRBD2. Germline CDR1 reads SGDLS; CDR2 reads YYNGEE. Unmatched junction bases numbered 6, after V lost 0 bases and J lost 2 bases. The CDR3 length is 16 residues. CDR3 DNA sequence: TGTGCCAGCAGCGTAGCGGGTAGCGGGGTTCAAGAGACCCAGTACTTC. Its protein product is CASSVAGSGVQETQYF.

For the CDR3, the DNA is TGTGCCAGCAGCCAAGTCGGGCCTTACACTGAAGCTTTCTTT. Protein: CASSQVGPYTEAFF. This sequence joins TRBV3-1 and TRBJ1-1; no clear D. The CDR3 spans 14 residues. Germline-derived CDR1 and CDR2 are LGHDT and YNNKEL (reference sequence). V was trimmed by 1 base and J by 3 bases, leaving 9 bases between them.

This clonotype came up a few times. The rearrangement joins TRBV29-1 to TRBJ1-4, with D possibly being TRBD1 (5 bases). Trimming stripped 4 bases from V and 3 bases from J, with 9 bases between. Germline CDR1 and CDR2: SQVTM and ANQGSEA. This CDR3 is 13 amino acids long. In nucleotides, the CDR3 is TGCAGCGTTGCCCGGGGGGCTAATGAAAAACTGTTTTTT. Its protein product is CSVARGANEKLFF.